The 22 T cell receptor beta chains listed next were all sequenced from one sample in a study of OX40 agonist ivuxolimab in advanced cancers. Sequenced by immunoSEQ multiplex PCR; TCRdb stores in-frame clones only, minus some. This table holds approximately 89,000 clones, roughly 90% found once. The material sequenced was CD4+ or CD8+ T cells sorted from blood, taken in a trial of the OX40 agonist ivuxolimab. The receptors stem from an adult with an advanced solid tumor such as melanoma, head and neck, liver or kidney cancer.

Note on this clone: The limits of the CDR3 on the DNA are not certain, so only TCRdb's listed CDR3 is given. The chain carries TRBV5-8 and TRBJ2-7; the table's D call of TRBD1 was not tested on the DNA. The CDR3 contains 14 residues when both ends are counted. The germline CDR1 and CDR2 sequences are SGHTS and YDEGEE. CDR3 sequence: CASSLVFGEGATYF.

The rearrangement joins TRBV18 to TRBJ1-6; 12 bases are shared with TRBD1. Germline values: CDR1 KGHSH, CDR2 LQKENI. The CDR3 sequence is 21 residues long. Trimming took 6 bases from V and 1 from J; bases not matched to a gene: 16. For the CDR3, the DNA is TGTGCCAGCTCCCAAAACGCGCCGGGACAGGGGGCTTGGTCCTATAATTCACCCCTCCACTTT. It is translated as CASSQNAPGQGAWSYNSPLHF.

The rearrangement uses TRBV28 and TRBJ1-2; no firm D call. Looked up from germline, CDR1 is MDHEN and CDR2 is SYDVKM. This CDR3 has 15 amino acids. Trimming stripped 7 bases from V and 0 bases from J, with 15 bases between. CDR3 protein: CASTNDGQANYGYTF. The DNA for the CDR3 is TGTGCCAGCACCAACGATGGCCAGGCTAACTATGGCTACACCTTC.

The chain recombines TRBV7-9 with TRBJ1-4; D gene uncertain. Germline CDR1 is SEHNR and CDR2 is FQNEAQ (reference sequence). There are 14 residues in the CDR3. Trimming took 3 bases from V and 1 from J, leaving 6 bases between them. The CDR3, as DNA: TGTGCCAGCAGCTTCAGCGTAACTAATGAAAAACTGTTTTTT. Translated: CASSFSVTNEKLFF.

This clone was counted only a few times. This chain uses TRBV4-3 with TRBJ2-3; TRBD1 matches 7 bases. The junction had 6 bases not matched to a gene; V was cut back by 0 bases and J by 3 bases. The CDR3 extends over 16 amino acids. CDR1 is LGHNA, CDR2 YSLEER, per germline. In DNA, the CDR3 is TGCGCCAGCAGCCAAGACGACAGGGCCGAGACAGATACGCAGTATTTT. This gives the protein CASSQDDRAETDTQYF.

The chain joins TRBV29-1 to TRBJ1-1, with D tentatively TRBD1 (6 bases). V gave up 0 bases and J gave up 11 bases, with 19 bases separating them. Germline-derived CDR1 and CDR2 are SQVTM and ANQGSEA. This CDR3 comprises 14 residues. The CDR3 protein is CSVEDPRGSADAFF. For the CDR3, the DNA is TGCAGCGTTGAAGATCCCAGGGGAAGCGCCGACGCTTTCTTT. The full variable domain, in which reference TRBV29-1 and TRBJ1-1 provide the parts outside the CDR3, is SAVISQKPSRDICQRGTSLTIQCQVDSQVTMMFWYRQQPGQSLTLIATANQGSEATYESGFVIDKFPISRPNLTFSTLTVSNMSPEDSSIYLCSVEDPRGSADAFFGQGTRLTVV.

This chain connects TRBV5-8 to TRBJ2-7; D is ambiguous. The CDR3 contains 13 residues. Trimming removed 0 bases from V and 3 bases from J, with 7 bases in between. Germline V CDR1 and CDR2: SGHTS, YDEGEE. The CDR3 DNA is TGTGCCAGCAGCTTGGAGACGAACTACGAGCAGTACTTC. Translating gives CASSLETNYEQYF.

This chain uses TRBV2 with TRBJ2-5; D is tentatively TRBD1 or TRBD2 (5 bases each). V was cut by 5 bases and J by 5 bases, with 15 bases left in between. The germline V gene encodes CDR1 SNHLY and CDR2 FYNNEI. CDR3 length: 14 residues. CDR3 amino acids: CASSSRDPGETQYF. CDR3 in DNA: TGTGCCAGCAGTAGTCGGGATCCAGGGGAGACCCAGTACTTC.

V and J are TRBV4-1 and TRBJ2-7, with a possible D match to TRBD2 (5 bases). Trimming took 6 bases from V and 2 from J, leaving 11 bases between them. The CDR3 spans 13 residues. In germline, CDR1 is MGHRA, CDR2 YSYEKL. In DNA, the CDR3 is TGCGCCAGCAGAGGACTTGGGGCCTACGAGCAGTACTTC. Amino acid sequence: CASRGLGAYEQYF.

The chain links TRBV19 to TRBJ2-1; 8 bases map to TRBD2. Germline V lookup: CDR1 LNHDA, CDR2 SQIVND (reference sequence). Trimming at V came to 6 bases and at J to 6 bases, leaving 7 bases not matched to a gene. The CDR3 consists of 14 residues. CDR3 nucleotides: TGTGCCAGTAGAGGACGGGAGGGCCGCAATGAGCAGTTCTTC. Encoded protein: CASRGREGRNEQFF.

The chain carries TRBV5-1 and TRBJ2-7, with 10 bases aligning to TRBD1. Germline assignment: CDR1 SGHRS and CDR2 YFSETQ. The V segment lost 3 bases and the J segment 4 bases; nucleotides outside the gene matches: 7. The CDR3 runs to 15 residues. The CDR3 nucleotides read TGCGCCAGCAGCTGGACAGGGGGTGCCGATTACGAGCAGTACTTC. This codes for CASSWTGGADYEQYF.

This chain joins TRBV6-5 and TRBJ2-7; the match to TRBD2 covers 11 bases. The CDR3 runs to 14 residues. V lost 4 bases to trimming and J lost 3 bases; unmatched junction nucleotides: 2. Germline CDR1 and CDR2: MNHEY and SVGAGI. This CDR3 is CASSSTSGDYEQYF. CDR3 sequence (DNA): TGTGCCAGCAGTTCGACTAGCGGGGACTACGAGCAGTACTTC.

The CDR3 protein is CSVRRGGPVSGELFF. The CDR3 DNA sequence: TGCAGCGTCCGAAGGGGGGGGCCCGTTAGCGGGGAGCTGTTTTTT. This chain uses TRBV29-1 with TRBJ2-2, with a possible D match to TRBD2 (7 bases). Per germline, CDR1 SQVTM and CDR2 ANQGSEA. The CDR3 totals 15 residues. V lost 6 bases and J lost 7, with 21 bases in between.

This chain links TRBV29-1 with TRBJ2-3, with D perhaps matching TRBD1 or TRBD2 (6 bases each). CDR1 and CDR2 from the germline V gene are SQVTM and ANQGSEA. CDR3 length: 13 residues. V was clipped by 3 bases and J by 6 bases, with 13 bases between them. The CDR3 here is CSVEGGGEDTQYF. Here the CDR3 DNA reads TGCAGCGTTGAGGGGGGCGGGGAGGATACGCAGTATTTT.

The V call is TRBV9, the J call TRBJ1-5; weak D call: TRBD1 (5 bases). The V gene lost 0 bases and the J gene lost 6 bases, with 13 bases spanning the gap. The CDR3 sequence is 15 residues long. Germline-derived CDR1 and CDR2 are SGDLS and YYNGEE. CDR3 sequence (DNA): TGTGCCAGCAGCGTAGGCGGTGGGGACGGTCAGCCCCAGCATTTT. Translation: CASSVGGGDGQPQHF.

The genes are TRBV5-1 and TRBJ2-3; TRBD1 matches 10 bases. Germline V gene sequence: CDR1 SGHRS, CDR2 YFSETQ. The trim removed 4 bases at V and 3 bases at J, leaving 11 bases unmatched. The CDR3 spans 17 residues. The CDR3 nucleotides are TGCGCCAGCAGCCCAGGGACAGGGGTAGTGGTAACAGATACGCAGTATTTT. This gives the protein CASSPGTGVVVTDTQYF.

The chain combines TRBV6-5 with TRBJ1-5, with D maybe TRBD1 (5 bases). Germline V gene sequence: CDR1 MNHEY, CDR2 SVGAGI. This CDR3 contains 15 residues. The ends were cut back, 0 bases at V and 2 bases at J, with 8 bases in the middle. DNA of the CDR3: TGTGCCAGCAGTTACTCCGGGGCGGGCAATCAGCCCCAGCATTTT. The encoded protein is CASSYSGAGNQPQHF.

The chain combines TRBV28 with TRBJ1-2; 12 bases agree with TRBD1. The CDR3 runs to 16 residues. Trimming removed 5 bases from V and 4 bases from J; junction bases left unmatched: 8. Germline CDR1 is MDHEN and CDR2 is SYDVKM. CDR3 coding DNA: TGTGCCAGCAGTCGGGGGACAGGGGGCGCGGGCTATGGCTACACCTTC. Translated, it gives CASSRGTGGAGYGYTF.

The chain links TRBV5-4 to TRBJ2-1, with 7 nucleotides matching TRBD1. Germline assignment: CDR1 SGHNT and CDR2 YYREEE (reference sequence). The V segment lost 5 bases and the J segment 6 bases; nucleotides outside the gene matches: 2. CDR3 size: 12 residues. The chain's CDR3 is CASSRQGNEQFF. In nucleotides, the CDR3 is TGTGCCAGCAGTCGACAGGGCAATGAGCAGTTCTTC.

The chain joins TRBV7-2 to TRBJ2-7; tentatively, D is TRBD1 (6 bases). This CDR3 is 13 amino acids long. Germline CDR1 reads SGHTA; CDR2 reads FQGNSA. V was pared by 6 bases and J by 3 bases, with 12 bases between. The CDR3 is CASRKGQNYEQYF. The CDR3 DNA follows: TGTGCCAGCAGAAAGGGACAAAACTACGAGCAGTACTTC. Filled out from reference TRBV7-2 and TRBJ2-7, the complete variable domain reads GAGVSQSPSNKVTEKGKDVELRCDPISGHTALYWYRQSLGQGLEFLIYFQGNSAPDKSGLPSDRFSAERTGGSVSTLTIQRTQQEDSAVYLCASRKGQNYEQYFGPGTRLTVT.

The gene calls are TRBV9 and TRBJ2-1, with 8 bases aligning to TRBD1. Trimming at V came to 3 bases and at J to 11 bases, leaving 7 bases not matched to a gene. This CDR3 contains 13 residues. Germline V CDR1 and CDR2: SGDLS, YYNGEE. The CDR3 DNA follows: TGTGCCAGCAGCGCGGGACAGGAGGTTAAGCAGTTCTTC. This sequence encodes CASSAGQEVKQFF.

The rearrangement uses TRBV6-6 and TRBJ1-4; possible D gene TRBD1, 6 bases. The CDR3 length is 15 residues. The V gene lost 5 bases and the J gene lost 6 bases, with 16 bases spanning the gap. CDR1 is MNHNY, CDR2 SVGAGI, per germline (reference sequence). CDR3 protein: CASSHNRVGDEKLFF. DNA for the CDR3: TGTGCCAGCAGTCACAACAGGGTCGGCGATGAAAAACTGTTTTTT.